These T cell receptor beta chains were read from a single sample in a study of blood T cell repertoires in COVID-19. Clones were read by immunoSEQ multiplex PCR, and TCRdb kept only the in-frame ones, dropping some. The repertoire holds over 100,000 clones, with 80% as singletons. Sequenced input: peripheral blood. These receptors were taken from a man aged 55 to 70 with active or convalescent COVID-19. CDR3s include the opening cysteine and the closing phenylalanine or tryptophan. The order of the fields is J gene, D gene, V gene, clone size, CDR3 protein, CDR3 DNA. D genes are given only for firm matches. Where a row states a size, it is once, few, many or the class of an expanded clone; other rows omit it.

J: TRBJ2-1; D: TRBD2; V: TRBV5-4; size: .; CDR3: CASSLGKTSGSNEQFF; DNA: TGTGCCAGCAGCTTGGGGAAGACTAGCGGGAGCAATGAGCAGTTCTTC
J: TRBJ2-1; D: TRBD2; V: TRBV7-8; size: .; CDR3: CAGEPGLAGGFRRNEQFF; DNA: TGTGCCGGCGAACCGGGACTAGCGGGAGGATTCAGGAGGAATGAGCAGTTCTTC
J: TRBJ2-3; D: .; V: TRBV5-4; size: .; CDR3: CASSSAGNTDTQYF; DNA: TGTGCCAGCAGCTCGGCGGGTAATACAGATACGCAGTATTTT
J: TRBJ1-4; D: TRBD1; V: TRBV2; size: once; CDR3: CASSGDRVDLNEKLFF; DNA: TGTGCCAGCAGTGGAGACAGGGTAGACCTTAATGAAAAACTGTTTTTT
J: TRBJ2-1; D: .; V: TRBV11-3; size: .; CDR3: CASSLREAPNEQFF; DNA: TGTGCCAGCAGCTTACGTGAAGCTCCAAATGAGCAGTTCTTC
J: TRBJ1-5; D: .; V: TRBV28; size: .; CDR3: CASSLSSLHQPQHF; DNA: TGTGCCAGCAGTTTGAGCTCTCTCCATCAGCCCCAGCATTTT
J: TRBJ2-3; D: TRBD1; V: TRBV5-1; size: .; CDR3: CASSFGDSTWVEYF; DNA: TGCGCCAGCAGCTTTGGGGACAGTACTTGGGTTGAGTATTTT
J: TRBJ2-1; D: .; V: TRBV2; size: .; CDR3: CASRVGAGSSYNEQFF; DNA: TGTGCCAGCAGAGTAGGGGCAGGTAGCTCCTACAATGAGCAGTTCTTC
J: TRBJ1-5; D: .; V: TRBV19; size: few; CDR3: CASSIDRAGNQPQHF; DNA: TGTGCCAGTAGTATAGACAGGGCCGGCAATCAGCCCCAGCATTTT
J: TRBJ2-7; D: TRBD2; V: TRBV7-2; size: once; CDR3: CASSAAGVSYEQYF; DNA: TGTGCCAGCAGCGCAGCGGGAGTGTCCTACGAGCAGTACTTC
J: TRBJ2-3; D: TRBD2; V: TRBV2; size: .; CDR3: CASSAQGGGADTQYF; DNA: TGTGCCAGCAGTGCCCAGGGCGGGGGGGCAGATACGCAGTATTTT
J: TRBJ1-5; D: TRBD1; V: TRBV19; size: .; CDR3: CASSYPGTGRNQPQHF; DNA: TGTGCCAGTAGTTACCCCGGGACAGGGCGGAATCAGCCCCAGCATTTT
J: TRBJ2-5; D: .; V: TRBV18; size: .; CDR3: CASSPGAGETQYF; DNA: TGTGCCAGCTCACCTGGGGCCGGGGAGACCCAGTACTTC
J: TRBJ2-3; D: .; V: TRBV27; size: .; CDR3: CASSPGETTDTQYF; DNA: TGTGCCAGCAGTCCAGGGGAGACCACAGATACGCAGTATTTT
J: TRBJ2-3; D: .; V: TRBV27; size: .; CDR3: CASTLAGSADTQYF; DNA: TGTGCCAGCACCTTGGCTGGTAGCGCGGATACGCAGTATTTT
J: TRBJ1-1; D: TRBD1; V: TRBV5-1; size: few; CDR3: CASTPWTGPGTEAFF; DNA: TGCGCCAGCACCCCCTGGACAGGGCCAGGCACTGAAGCTTTCTTT
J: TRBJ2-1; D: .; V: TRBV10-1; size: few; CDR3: CASSQRASESSYNEQFF; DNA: TGCGCCAGCAGTCAAAGGGCTAGCGAGAGCTCCTACAATGAGCAGTTCTTC
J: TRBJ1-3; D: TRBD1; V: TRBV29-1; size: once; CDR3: CSVETGAGNTIYF; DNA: TGCAGCGTTGAGACAGGGGCTGGAAACACCATATATTTT
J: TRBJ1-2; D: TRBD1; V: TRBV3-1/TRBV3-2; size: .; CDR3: CASSQGGQALYGYTF; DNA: TGTGCCAGCAGCCAAGGCGGACAGGCCCTCTATGGCTACACCTTC
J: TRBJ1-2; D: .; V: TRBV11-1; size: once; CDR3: CASSRHTNYGYTF; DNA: TGTGCCAGCAGTCGACATACCAACTATGGCTACACCTTC
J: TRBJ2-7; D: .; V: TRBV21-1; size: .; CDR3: CASSSYRGRVYEQYF; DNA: TGTGCCAGCAGCAGCTACAGGGGGCGAGTCTACGAGCAGTACTTC
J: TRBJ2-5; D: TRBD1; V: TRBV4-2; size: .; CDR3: CASSRGAWDRGEETQYF; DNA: TGTGCCAGCAGCCGAGGGGCTTGGGACAGGGGGGAGGAGACCCAGTACTTC
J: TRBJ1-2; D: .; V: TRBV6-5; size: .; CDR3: CASSLDRLYGYTF; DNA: TGTGCCAGCAGCTTAGACAGACTCTATGGCTACACCTTC
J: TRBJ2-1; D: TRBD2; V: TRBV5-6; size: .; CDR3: CASSFLTGGYNEQFF; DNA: TGTGCCAGCAGCTTTTTAACGGGAGGCTACAATGAGCAGTTCTTC
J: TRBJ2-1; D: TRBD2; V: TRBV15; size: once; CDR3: CATSRDLKREMDEQFF; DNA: TGTGCCACCAGCAGAGATTTGAAGCGGGAGATGGATGAGCAGTTCTTC
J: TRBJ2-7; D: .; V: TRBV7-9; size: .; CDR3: CASSYGRVEQYF; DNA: TGTGCCAGCAGCTACGGGCGGGTGGAGCAGTACTTC
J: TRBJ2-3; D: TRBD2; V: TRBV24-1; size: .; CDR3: CATSDPGEGATDTQYF; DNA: TGTGCCACCAGTGATCCCGGGGAGGGTGCGACAGATACGCAGTATTTT
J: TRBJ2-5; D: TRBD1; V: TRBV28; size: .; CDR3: CASSQGQGGQETQYF; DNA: TGTGCCAGCAGTCAAGGACAGGGCGGTCAAGAGACCCAGTACTTC
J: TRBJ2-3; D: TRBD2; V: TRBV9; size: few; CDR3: CASSVGLAVGRDTQYF; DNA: TGTGCCAGCAGCGTTGGACTAGCGGTGGGTCGAGATACGCAGTATTTT
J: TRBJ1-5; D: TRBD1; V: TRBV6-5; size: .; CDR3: CASRTGGNQPQHF; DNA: TGTGCCAGCCGGACAGGAGGAAATCAGCCCCAGCATTTT
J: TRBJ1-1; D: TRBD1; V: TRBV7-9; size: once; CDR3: CASSAKTGPQKNTEAFF; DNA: TGTGCCAGCAGCGCCAAGACAGGGCCACAGAAGAACACTGAAGCTTTCTTT
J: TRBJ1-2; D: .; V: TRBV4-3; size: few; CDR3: CASSQDPRDNYGYTF; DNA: TGCGCCAGCAGCCAAGATCCCAGGGATAACTATGGCTACACCTTC
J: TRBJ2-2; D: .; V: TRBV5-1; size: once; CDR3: CASGPGTGELFF; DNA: TGCGCCAGCGGACCGGGGACCGGGGAGCTGTTTTTT
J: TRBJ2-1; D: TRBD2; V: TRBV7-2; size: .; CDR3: CASSSGLGFYEQFF; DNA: TGTGCCAGCAGCTCAGGACTAGGCTTCTATGAGCAGTTCTTC
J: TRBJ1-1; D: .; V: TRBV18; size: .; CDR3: CASSPIGGATEAFF; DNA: TGTGCCAGCTCACCAATCGGTGGGGCCACTGAAGCTTTCTTT
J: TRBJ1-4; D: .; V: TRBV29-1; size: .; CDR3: CSVAAGTNEKLFF; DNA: TGCAGCGTTGCGGCAGGCACTAATGAAAAACTGTTTTTT
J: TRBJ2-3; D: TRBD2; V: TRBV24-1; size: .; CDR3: CATSREGVNTQYF; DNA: TGTGCCACCAGTCGGGAGGGAGTAAATACGCAGTATTTT
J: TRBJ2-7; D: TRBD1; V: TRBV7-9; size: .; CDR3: CASSRTGQAYEQYF; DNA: TGTGCCAGCAGCCGCACGGGACAGGCCTACGAGCAGTACTTC
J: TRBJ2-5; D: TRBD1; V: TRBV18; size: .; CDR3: CASRRGPGETQYF; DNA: TGTGCCAGCCGCAGGGGGCCGGGAGAGACCCAGTACTTC
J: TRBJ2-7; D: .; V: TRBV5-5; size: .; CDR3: CASSLTLSSYEQYF; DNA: TGTGCCAGCAGCTTGACCCTAAGCTCCTACGAGCAGTACTTC
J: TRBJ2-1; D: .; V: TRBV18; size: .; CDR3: CASSPSRTGEQFF; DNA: TGTGCCAGCTCACCGTCCCGGACGGGGGAGCAGTTCTTC
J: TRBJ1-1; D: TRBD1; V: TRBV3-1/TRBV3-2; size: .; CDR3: CASVQGASTEAFF; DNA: TGTGCCAGCGTACAGGGGGCGAGCACTGAAGCTTTCTTT
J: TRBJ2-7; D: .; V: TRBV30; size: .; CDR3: CAWSVLDRYYEQYF; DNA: TGTGCCTGGAGTGTACTTGACAGATACTACGAGCAGTACTTC
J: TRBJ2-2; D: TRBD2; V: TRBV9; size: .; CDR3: CASSLQAPGTTNTGELFF; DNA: TGTGCCAGCAGCCTCCAGGCCCCAGGGACTACGAACACCGGGGAGCTGTTTTTT
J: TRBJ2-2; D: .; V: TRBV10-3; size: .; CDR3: CAISEAGELFF; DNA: TGTGCCATCAGTGAAGCGGGGGAGCTGTTTTTT
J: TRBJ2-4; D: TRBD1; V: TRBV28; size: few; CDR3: CASSLFLGTGYQNIQYF; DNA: TGTGCCAGCAGTTTATTCCTCGGGACAGGGTATCAAAACATTCAGTACTTC
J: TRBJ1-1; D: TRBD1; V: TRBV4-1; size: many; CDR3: CASSQARRGRLTEAFF; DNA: TGCGCCAGCAGCCAAGCTAGGAGGGGGCGCCTGACTGAAGCTTTCTTT
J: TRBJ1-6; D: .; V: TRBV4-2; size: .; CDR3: CASSQGDRSSYNSPLHF; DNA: TGTGCCAGCAGCCAAGGTGACAGGAGCTCCTATAATTCACCCCTCCACTTT
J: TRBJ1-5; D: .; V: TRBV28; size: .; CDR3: CASSQLTENQPQHF; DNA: TGTGCCAGCAGTCAATTGACAGAGAATCAGCCCCAGCATTTT
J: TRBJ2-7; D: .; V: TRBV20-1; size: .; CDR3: CSASSFYEQYF; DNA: TGCAGTGCCTCCTCTTTCTACGAGCAGTACTTC
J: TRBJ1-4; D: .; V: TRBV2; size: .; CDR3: CASTIQGLGANEKLFF; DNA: TGTGCCAGCACTATACAGGGTCTCGGAGCTAATGAAAAACTGTTTTTT
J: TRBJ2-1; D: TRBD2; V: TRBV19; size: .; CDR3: CASSIVGGRAGNEQFF; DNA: TGTGCCAGTAGTATAGTTGGCGGGAGGGCGGGCAATGAGCAGTTCTTC
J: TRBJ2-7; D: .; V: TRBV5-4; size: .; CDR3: CASSTGTSLYEQYF; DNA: TGTGCCAGCAGCACCGGGACATCCCTCTACGAGCAGTACTTC
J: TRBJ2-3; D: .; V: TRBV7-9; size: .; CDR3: CASSPPVWRESTDTQYF; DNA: TGTGCCAGCAGCCCTCCAGTCTGGCGGGAAAGCACAGATACGCAGTATTTT